This T cell receptor beta chain was found in a study of T cells in Graves' hyperthyroidism and ophthalmopathy. RNA transcripts were the template for amplifying TCR beta CDR3 regions. When the TCR CDR3 underwent first-round RT-PCR, the HTBI primer set was used. Each CDR3 protein is one row after TCRdb ran MiXCR on the multiplex PCR reads. The data contain about 400,000 distinct CDR3 sequences, over 12% of them singletons. This clonotype was seen a few times. V was clipped by 4 bases and J by 5 bases; unmatched bases: 6. The CDR3 totals 14 residues. Germline lookup yields CDR1 SGHTS and CDR2 YDEGEE. The source of this sequence is a man between 45 and 60 years old with Graves' ophthalmopathy. The sequenced material came from blood. The chain couples TRBV5-8 to TRBJ2-1; 7 positions match TRBD1. CDR3 sequence: CASSAQGNDNEQFF. Written as DNA, the CDR3 is TGTGCCAGCAGCGCACAGGGGAACGACAATGAGCAGTTCTTC.